This T cell receptor (beta chain) was documented in a study of blood T cell repertoires in COVID-19. Study details: Acute and convalescent COVID-19 specimens originated in the United States, Italy and Spain. Sources were T cells, B-cell-depleted T cells, or PBMCs; the material itself was cDNA or gDNA.

The CDR3 totals 15 residues. V shed 3 bases and J 3 bases; nucleotides not matched to a gene: 8. The germline V gene has CDR1 LGHNA and CDR2 YNFKEQ. Original analysis: Amplification of reference gene primers provided the estimated nucleated cell counts. The data were produced by immunoSEQ multiplex PCR, yet TCRdb's version contains in-frame clones alone and is incomplete. That table gives V, J and clone size, and the DNA gave D and trimming. The data hold about 45,000 clones, with about 83% observed a single time. This receptor was taken from a man at least 80 years old in a cohort sampled during active COVID-19. The chain carries TRBV4-2 and TRBJ2-7; 7 nucleotides match TRBD1. Sequenced: peripheral blood. CDR3 coding DNA: TGTGCCAGCAGCCAGCGAACAGGGGACCTCTACGAGCAGTACTTC. This sequence encodes CASSQRTGDLYEQYF.